Listed below are T cell receptor beta chains from one sample, sequenced in a study of regulatory T cells in long-lasting Graves disease. MiXCR, applied by TCRdb to the multiplex PCR reads, yields one record per CDR3 protein. The sample holds 390,000 or so distinct CDR3 sequences, approximately 25% seen once. Material: peripheral blood mononuclear cells (PBMCs), obtained when the disease was refractory, from a patient treated with antithyroid drugs. These receptors originate from a woman between 35 and 50 years old with Graves disease. The CDR3 runs from the conserved cysteine through the conserved F or W. A D gene is named only where the DNA matches it firmly. A row's size may be missing; if present it is once, few, many or a size class.

v_call	j_call	d_call	clone_size	cdr3_nt	cdr3_aa
TRBV11-2	TRBJ1-2	TRBD1	once	TGTGCCAGCAGTTATCGGACAGGTTCTGATGGCTACACCTTC	CASSYRTGSDGYTF
TRBV6-1	TRBJ2-4	TRBD1	-	TGTGCCAGCAGTCAAACAGGGGCCAACATTCAGTACTTC	CASSQTGANIQYF
TRBV3-1	TRBJ2-4	TRBD2	-	TGTGCCAGCAGCCAAGATCTAGCGGGATTGATAAACATTCAGTACTTC	CASSQDLAGLINIQYF
TRBV19	TRBJ1-2	-	few	TGTGCCAGTAGTACCGGGATTTGGGGCTACACCTTC	CASSTGIWGYTF
TRBV5-1	TRBJ1-4	TRBD1	few	TGCGCCAGCAGCTTCAGACAGGGGGATGAAAAACTGTTTTTT	CASSFRQGDEKLFF
TRBV10-2	TRBJ1-2	-	many	TGCGCCAGCAGCGCAGGGGCGAGAATTAACTATGGCTACACCTTC	CASSAGARINYGYTF
TRBV7-9	TRBJ1-1	TRBD1	-	TGTGCCAGCAGCCGGACAGGGAGTCGGAACACTGAAGCTTTCTTT	CASSRTGSRNTEAFF
TRBV4-2	TRBJ1-4	-	few	TGTGCCAGCAGCCAAGATCAGTCCCTTGGGACCGAAAAACTGTTTTTT	CASSQDQSLGTEKLFF
TRBV5-1	TRBJ2-1	TRBD2	-	TGCGCCAGCAGCCAATACCCTAGCGGGAGTAGCTCCTACAATGAGCAGTTCTTC	CASSQYPSGSSSYNEQFF
TRBV2	TRBJ2-2	TRBD2	-	TGTGCCAGCAGGTCACCACTAGCGGGAGGCACCGGGGAGCTGTTTTTT	CASRSPLAGGTGELFF
TRBV11-2	TRBJ2-7	-	few	TGTGCCAGCAGCCTAAACTGGGACGGGACCTACGAGCAGTACTTC	CASSLNWDGTYEQYF